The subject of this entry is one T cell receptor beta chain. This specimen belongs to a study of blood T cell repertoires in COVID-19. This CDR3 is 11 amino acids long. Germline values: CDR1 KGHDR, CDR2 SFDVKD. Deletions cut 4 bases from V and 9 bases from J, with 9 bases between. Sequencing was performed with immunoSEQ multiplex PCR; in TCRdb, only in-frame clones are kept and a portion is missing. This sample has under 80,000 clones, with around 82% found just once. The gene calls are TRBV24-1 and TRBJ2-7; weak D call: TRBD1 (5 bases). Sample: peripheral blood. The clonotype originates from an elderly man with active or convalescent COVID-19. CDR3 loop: CATSDRTTQYF. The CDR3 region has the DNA TGTGCCACCAGTGACAGGACAACGCAGTACTTC.